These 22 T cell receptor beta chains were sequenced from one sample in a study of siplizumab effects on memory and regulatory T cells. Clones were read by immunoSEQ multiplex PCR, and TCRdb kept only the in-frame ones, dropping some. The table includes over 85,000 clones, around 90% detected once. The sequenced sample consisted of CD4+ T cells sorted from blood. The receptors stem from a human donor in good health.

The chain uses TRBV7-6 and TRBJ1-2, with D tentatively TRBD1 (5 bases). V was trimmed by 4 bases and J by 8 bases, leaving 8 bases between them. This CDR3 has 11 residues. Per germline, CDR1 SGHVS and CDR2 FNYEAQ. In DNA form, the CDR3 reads TGTGCCAGCAGCTCGGGACGGGGCTACACCTTC. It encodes CASSSGRGYTF.

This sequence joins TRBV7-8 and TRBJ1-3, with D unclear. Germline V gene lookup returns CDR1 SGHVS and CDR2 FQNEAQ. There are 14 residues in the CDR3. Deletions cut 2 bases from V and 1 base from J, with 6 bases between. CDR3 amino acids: CASSLTASGNTIYF. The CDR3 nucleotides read TGTGCCAGCAGCTTAACGGCTTCTGGAAACACCATATATTTT.

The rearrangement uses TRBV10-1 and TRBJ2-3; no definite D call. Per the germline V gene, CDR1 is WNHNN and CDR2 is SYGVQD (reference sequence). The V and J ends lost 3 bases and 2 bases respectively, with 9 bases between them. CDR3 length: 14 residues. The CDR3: CASSDGGYTDTQYF. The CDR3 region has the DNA TGCGCCAGCAGTGATGGTGGATACACAGATACGCAGTATTTT.

The CDR3 loop reads CARSLKSGASGKRVGGGELFF. In nucleotides, the CDR3 is TGTGCCAGAAGCTTAAAAAGTGGGGCTAGCGGGAAACGGGTCGGTGGCGGGGAGCTGTTTTTT. The V and J genes are TRBV5-3 and TRBJ2-2, with 9 bases aligning to TRBD2. TRBV5-3 is filed as an ORF, its function uncertain. CDR3 length: 21 residues. V lost 2 bases and J lost 7; bases outside the gene matches: 24.

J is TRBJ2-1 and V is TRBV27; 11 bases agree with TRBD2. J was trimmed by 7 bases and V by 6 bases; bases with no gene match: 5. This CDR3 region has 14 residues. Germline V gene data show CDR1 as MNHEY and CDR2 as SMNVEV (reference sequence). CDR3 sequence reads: CASRNSGRGNEQFF. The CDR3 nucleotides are TGTGCCAGCAGGAATAGCGGGAGGGGTAATGAGCAGTTCTTC.

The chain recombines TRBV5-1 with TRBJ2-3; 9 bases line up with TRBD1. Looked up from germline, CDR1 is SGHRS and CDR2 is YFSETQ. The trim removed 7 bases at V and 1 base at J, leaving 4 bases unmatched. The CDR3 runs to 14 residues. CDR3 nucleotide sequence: TGCGCCAGCCTCCGGGACAGGGGCACAGATACGCAGTATTTT. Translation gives CASLRDRGTDTQYF. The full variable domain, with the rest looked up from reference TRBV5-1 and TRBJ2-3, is KAGVTQTPRYLIKTRGQQVTLSCSPISGHRSVSWYQQTPGQGLQFLFEYFSETQRNKGNFPGRFSGRQFSNSRSEMNVSTLELGDSALYLCASLRDRGTDTQYFGPGTRLTVL.

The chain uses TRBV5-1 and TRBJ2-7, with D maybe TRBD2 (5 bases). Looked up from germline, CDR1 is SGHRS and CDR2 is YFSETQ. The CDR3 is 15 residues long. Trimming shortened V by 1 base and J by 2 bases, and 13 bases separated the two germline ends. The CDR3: CASSLLDSRAYEQYF. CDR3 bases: TGCGCCAGCAGCTTGCTGGACTCACGCGCCTACGAGCAGTACTTC.

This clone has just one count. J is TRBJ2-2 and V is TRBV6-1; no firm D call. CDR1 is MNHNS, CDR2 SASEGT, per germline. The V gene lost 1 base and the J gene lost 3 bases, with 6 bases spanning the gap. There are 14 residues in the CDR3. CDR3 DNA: TGTGCCAGCAGTGAAGGCTACTACACCGGGGAGCTGTTTTTT. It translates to CASSEGYYTGELFF.

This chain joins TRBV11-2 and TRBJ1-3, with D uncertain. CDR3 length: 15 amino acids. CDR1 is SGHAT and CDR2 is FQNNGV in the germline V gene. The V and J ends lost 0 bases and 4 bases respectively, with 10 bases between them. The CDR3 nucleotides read TGTGCCAGCAGCTTAGATTCTGGGTTGGGAAACACCATATATTTT. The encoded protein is CASSLDSGLGNTIYF.

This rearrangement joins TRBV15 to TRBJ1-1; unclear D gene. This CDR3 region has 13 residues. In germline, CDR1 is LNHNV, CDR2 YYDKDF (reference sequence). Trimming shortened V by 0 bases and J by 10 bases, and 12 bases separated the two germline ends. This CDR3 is CATSRDLALGAFF. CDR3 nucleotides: TGTGCCACCAGCAGAGATCTGGCTCTGGGAGCTTTCTTT.

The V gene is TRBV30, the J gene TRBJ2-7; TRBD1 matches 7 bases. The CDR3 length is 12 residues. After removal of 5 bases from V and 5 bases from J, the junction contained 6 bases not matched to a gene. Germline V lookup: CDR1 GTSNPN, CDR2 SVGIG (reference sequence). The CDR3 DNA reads TGTGCCTGGGACCAAGGGGGCGACGAGCAGTACTTC. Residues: CAWDQGGDEQYF.

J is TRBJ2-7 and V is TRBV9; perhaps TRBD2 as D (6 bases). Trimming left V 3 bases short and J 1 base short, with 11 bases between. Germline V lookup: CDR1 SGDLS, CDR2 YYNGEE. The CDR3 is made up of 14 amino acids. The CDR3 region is CASSAASESYEQYF. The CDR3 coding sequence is TGTGCCAGCAGCGCGGCTAGCGAATCCTACGAGCAGTACTTC.

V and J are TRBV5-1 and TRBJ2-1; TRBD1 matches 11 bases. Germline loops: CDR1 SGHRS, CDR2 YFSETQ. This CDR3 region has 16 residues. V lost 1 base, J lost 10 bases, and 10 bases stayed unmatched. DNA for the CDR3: TGCGCCAGCAGCTTGTCGACCGGGACAGGGGGTTGGGAGCAGTTCTTC. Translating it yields CASSLSTGTGGWEQFF.

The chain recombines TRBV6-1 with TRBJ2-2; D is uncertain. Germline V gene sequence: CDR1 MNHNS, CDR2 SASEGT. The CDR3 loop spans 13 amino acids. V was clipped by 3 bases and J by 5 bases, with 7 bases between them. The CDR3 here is CASSDQKTGELFF. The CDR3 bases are TGTGCCAGCAGTGATCAGAAAACCGGGGAGCTGTTTTTT.

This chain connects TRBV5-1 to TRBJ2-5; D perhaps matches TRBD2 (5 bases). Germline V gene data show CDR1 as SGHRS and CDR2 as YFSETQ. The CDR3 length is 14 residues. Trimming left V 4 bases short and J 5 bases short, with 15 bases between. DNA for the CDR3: TGCGCCAGCAGCCCCAGACTACCTTGGGAGACCCAGTACTTC. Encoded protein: CASSPRLPWETQYF.

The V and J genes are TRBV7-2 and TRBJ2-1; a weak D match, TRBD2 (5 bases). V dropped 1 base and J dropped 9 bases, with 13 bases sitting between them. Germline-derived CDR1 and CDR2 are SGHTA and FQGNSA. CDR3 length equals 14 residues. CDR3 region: CASSLEAISGEQFF. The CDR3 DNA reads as TGTGCCAGCAGCTTAGAGGCCATAAGCGGTGAGCAGTTCTTC.

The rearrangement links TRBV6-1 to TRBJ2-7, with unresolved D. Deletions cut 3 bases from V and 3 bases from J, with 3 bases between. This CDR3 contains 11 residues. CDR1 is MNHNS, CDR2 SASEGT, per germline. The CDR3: CASSDSYEQYF. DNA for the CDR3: TGTGCCAGCAGTGACAGCTACGAGCAGTACTTC.

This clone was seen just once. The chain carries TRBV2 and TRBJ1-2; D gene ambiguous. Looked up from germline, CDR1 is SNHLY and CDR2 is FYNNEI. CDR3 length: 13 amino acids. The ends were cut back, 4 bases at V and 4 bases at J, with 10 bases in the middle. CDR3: CASSVGEGYGYTF. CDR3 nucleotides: TGTGCCAGCAGTGTCGGGGAGGGCTATGGCTACACCTTC.

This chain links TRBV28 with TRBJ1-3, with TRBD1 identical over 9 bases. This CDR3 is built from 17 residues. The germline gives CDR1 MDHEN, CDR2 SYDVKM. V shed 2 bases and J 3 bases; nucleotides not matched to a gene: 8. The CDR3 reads CASSLGDRVISGNTIYF. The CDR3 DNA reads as TGTGCCAGCAGTTTAGGGGACAGGGTAATCAGTGGAAACACCATATATTTT.

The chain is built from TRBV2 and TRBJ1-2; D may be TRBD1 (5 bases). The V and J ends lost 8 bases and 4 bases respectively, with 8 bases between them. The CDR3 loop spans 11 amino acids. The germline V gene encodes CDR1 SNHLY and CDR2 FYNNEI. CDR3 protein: CASGAVYGYTF. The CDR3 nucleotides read TGTGCCAGCGGGGCCGTCTATGGCTACACCTTC.

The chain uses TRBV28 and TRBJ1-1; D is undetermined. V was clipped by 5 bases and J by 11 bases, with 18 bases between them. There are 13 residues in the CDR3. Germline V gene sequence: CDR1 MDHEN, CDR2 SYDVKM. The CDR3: CASSPADGERAFF. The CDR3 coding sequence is TGTGCCAGCAGTCCCGCCGACGGGGAGCGGGCTTTCTTT.

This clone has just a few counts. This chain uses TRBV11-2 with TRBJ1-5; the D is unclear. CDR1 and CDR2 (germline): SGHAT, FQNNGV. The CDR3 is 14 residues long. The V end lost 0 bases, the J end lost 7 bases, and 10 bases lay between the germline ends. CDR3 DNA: TGTGCCAGCAGCTTAGATTTAGGTGGCCAGCCCCAGCATTTT. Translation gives CASSLDLGGQPQHF.